The next 20 T cell receptor beta chains were all read from a single sample in a study of control samples from healthy donors and cancer patients. Using immunoSEQ multiplex PCR, the repertoire was profiled, and TCRdb retains in-frame clones only, with some absent. The repertoire holds around 140,000 clones, with 75% to 95% as singletons. The sequencing sample was made of blood. The source is a man in his forties in good health.

The V and J genes are TRBV5-1 and TRBJ1-3, with unresolved D. CDR1 is SGHRS and CDR2 is YFSETQ in the germline V gene. This CDR3 has 18 residues. V was trimmed by 0 bases and J by 0 bases, leaving 16 bases between them. This chain's CDR3 is CASSLAMGGPVSGNTIYF. In DNA, the CDR3 is TGCGCCAGCAGCTTGGCGATGGGAGGGCCCGTCTCTGGAAACACCATATATTTT.

The chain uses TRBV7-9 and TRBJ2-6; TRBD1 might be the D (5 bases). Germline assignment: CDR1 SEHNR and CDR2 FQNEAQ (reference sequence). This CDR3 is 14 amino acids long. Trimming removed 7 bases from V and 1 base from J, with 8 bases in between. The CDR3 spells CASTQGSGANVLTF. In nucleotides, the CDR3 is TGTGCCAGCACCCAGGGTTCTGGGGCCAACGTCCTGACTTTC.

The genes are TRBV7-9 and TRBJ2-3; D not resolved. Germline V gives CDR1 SEHNR, CDR2 FQNEAQ (reference sequence). Deletions cut 1 base from V and 6 bases from J, with 14 bases between. The CDR3 length is 15 residues. The CDR3 region is CASSLEVGPGDTQYF. In nucleotides, the CDR3 is TGTGCCAGCAGCTTAGAAGTTGGACCCGGGGATACGCAGTATTTT.

The rearrangement joins TRBV13 to TRBJ2-3; 8 bases match TRBD2. After removal of 2 bases from V and 4 bases from J, the junction contained 8 bases not matched to a gene. The CDR3 length is 16 residues. CDR1 is PRHDT, CDR2 FYEKMQ, per germline (reference sequence). This chain's CDR3 is CASSLPRGGGPDTQYF. The CDR3 nucleotides are TGTGCCAGCAGCTTACCCCGGGGCGGGGGGCCAGATACGCAGTATTTT. Supplemented by reference TRBV13 and TRBJ2-3, the full variable domain reads AAGVIQSPRHLIKEKRETATLKCYPIPRHDTVYWYQQGPGQDPQFLISFYEKMQSDKGSIPDRFSAQQFSDYHSELNMSSLELGDSALYFCASSLPRGGGPDTQYFGPGTRLTVL.

V is TRBV7-6 and J is TRBJ2-6, with a tentative D call TRBD2 (5 bases). The V gene's germline CDR1 is SGHVS and CDR2 FNYEAQ. The CDR3 sequence is 17 residues long. V lost 5 bases, J lost 4 bases, and 18 bases lay in between. DNA of the CDR3: TGTGCCAGCAGCCCTCAACGTCGTGAGGGAGGGGCCAACGTCCTGACTTTC. This translates into CASSPQRREGGANVLTF.

The gene calls are TRBV18 and TRBJ1-2, with 8 bases lining up with TRBD1. The CDR3 has 14 amino acids. The germline V gene encodes CDR1 KGHSH and CDR2 LQKENI. Trimming removed 2 bases from V and 3 bases from J; junction bases left unmatched: 2. The CDR3 sequence is CASSPEQGDYGYTF. In nucleotides, the CDR3 is TGTGCCAGCTCACCAGAACAGGGGGACTATGGCTACACCTTC.

The V call is TRBV9, the J call TRBJ1-1, with D perhaps TRBD1 (5 bases). V lost 2 bases and J lost 7, with 12 bases in between. The CDR3 extends over 13 amino acids. From germline, CDR1 is SGDLS and CDR2 YYNGEE. The CDR3 region is CASSVGGINEAFF. CDR3 DNA sequence: TGTGCCAGCAGCGTCGGGGGGATCAATGAAGCTTTCTTT.

The chain is built from TRBV3-1 (or the pseudogene TRBV3-2) and TRBJ2-7, with D unresolved. This CDR3 spans 12 amino acids. Trimming stripped 8 bases from V and 0 bases from J, with 8 bases between. Looked up from germline, CDR1 is LGHDT and CDR2 is YNNKEL (reference sequence). The CDR3 reads CASSRRSYEQYF. The CDR3 DNA sequence: TGTGCCAGCTCCAGGCGCTCCTACGAGCAGTACTTC.

CDR3: CASSIEQVFPSGANVLTF. CDR3 nucleotides: TGTGCCAGTAGTATCGAGCAGGTCTTCCCCTCTGGGGCCAACGTCCTGACTTTC. The chain employs TRBV19 and TRBJ2-6; D remains unclear. This CDR3 region has 18 residues. Germline V gene data show CDR1 as LNHDA and CDR2 as SQIVND (reference sequence). V was pared by 3 bases and J by 0 bases, with 15 bases between.

The chain recombines TRBV5-4 with TRBJ2-5; D is unresolved. The CDR3 covers 14 residues. CDR1 is SGHNT and CDR2 is YYREEE in the germline V gene (reference sequence). V lost 0 bases and J lost 7, with 13 bases in between. CDR3 nucleotides: TGTGCCAGCAGCTTGGCAGCCCAGGTTGGGACCCAGTACTTC. Translation gives CASSLAAQVGTQYF.

V and J are TRBV27 and TRBJ2-2; TRBD2 is a possible D gene (5 bases). The V end lost 1 base, the J end lost 0 bases, and 6 bases lay between the germline ends. Germline loops: CDR1 MNHEY, CDR2 SMNVEV (reference sequence). The CDR3 extends over 15 amino acids. CDR3 in DNA: TGTGCCAGCAGTTTATACGGGACGAACACCGGGGAGCTGTTTTTT. Encoded protein: CASSLYGTNTGELFF.

V gene TRBV7-9 combines with J gene TRBJ1-1; 11 bases are shared with TRBD1. This CDR3 is 13 amino acids long. Trimming at V came to 1 base and at J to 10 bases, leaving 2 bases not matched to a gene. The germline CDR1 and CDR2 sequences are SEHNR and FQNEAQ (reference sequence). This chain's CDR3 is CASSLGDRGGAFF. The CDR3 nucleotides are TGTGCCAGCAGCTTAGGGGACAGGGGGGGAGCTTTCTTT.

This clone came up once. The V and J genes are TRBV6-1 and TRBJ1-6; D remains unclear. Germline CDR1 MNHNS, CDR2 SASEGT. This CDR3 spans 15 amino acids. With 0 bases removed from V and 4 bases from J, the gap between germline ends came to 7 bases. The CDR3: CASSEATRYNSPLHF. The CDR3 nucleotides read TGTGCCAGCAGTGAAGCTACAAGATATAATTCACCCCTCCACTTT.

The chain carries TRBV5-1 and TRBJ2-2; D is perhaps TRBD2 (7 bases). The CDR3 runs 14 residues. V lost 5 bases to trimming and J lost 3 bases, with 11 bases between them. Germline V gene data show CDR1 as SGHRS and CDR2 as YFSETQ. CDR3 nucleotide sequence: TGCGCCAGCAGTGGCGGGGGCCACACCGGGGAGCTGTTTTTT. It translates to CASSGGGHTGELFF.

V is TRBV30 and J is TRBJ1-5; D is unclear. The CDR3 is 15 amino acids. V lost 0 bases and J 2 bases, leaving 11 bases between the germline ends. Germline-derived CDR1 and CDR2 are GTSNPN and SVGIG (reference sequence). The DNA for the CDR3 is TGTGCCTGGAGTGTAGACGGGCGCGGCAATCAGCCCCAGCATTTT. Protein: CAWSVDGRGNQPQHF.

V usage is TRBV4-1 and J usage is TRBJ2-7; no definite D call. Germline V gives CDR1 MGHRA, CDR2 YSYEKL. The V end lost 0 bases, the J end lost 6 bases, and 9 bases lay between the germline ends. CDR3 length: 13 residues. The chain's CDR3 is CASSQDPVREQYF. The CDR3 DNA is TGCGCCAGCAGCCAAGATCCCGTCCGCGAGCAGTACTTC.

As to this clone: In this CDR3 the conserved last residue, phenylalanine or tryptophan, is missing, so a read error is likely. The DNA is left out, because the CDR3 cannot be placed on it with certainty; the CDR3 is given as TCRdb lists it. This sequence joins TRBV6-1 and TRBJ1-4; the table's TRBD1 call for D was not verified on the DNA. The CDR3 region is 13 residues in length, termini included. Germline-derived CDR1 and CDR2 are MNHNS and SASEGT. CDR3: CASSEGGWRDRQL.

The chain links TRBV5-1 to TRBJ2-1; TRBD2 agrees at 9 bases. V lost 0 bases and J lost 5; bases outside the gene matches: 6. This CDR3 spans 16 amino acids. Germline V CDR1 and CDR2: SGHRS, YFSETQ. The CDR3 nucleotides are TGCGCCAGCAGCTTGGATCCAGCGGGGGGACACAATGAGCAGTTCTTC. It translates to CASSLDPAGGHNEQFF.

The chain links TRBV11-2 to TRBJ2-3; 9 bases are a match to TRBD2. This CDR3 is 16 amino acids long. J gave up 0 bases and V 5 bases, and 6 bases lay outside the gene matches. Germline values: CDR1 SGHAT, CDR2 FQNNGV. In nucleotides, the CDR3 is TGTGCCAGCAGCCCGCGGACTAGCGTAAGCACAGATACGCAGTATTTT. This gives the protein CASSPRTSVSTDTQYF.

The chain combines TRBV6-5 with TRBJ1-5; D gene unclear. Trimming stripped 4 bases from V and 1 base from J, with 8 bases between. In germline, CDR1 is MNHEY, CDR2 SVGAGI. This CDR3 contains 14 residues. The CDR3 reads CASSSGKSNQPQHF. The CDR3 DNA sequence: TGTGCCAGCAGTTCGGGCAAGAGCAATCAGCCCCAGCATTTT.